The 31 T cell receptor beta chains below come from one sample, sequenced in a study of Graves' ophthalmopathy and Graves' hyperthyroidism (dated by TCRdb to between 2017 and 2018). Sequencing relied on an Illumina HiSeq 2000. TCR beta CDR3 regions were amplified from RNA transcripts for repertoire sequencing. A first-round RT-PCR used HTBI primers with the Qiagen OneStep RT-PCR kit, followed by a second-round multiplex PCR, size selection and purification. Using fastp trimming at Q25 and MiXCR clonotype assembly, TCRdb reanalyzed the public sequencing data and kept in-frame beta chains. CDR3 protein sequences are deduplicated, and each keeps its most common genes and DNA. A total of under 800,000 distinct CDR3 sequences appear in this sample, 22% of them only once. Roughly 6.9% of the sample is held by the ten biggest clonotypes. Material for sequencing was peripheral blood. Receptors were obtained from a young woman with stable Graves' hyperthyroidism. Some clones in this sample may be carry-over from other donors' samples. Donor details come from another sample of the same person, matched by shared clones.

J is TRBJ2-2 and V is TRBV18, with a tentative D call TRBD2 (6 bases). Per germline, CDR1 KGHSH and CDR2 LQKENI. The CDR3 is made up of 18 amino acids. V gave up 0 bases and J gave up 0 bases, with 14 bases separating them. The CDR3 protein is CASSPPPGAPSNTGELFF. CDR3 nucleotides: TGTGCCAGCTCACCACCGCCGGGAGCGCCTTCGAACACCGGGGAGCTGTTTTTT.

The chain combines TRBV28 with TRBJ2-5; no firm D call. The germline V gene has CDR1 MDHEN and CDR2 SYDVKM. Between the trimmed V and J ends, which lost 5 bases and 9 bases, there was a span of 10 bases. The CDR3 is made up of 11 amino acids. DNA of the CDR3: TGTGCCAGCAGTCTTCCGGGTGCCCAGTACTTC. Its translation is CASSLPGAQYF.

This clonotype was picked up many times. V and J are TRBV25-1 and TRBJ2-4; the D gene is possibly TRBD2 (5 bases). CDR1 and CDR2 (germline): MGHDK, SYGVNS. The CDR3 spans 16 residues. V gave up 3 bases and J gave up 1 base, with 13 bases separating them. CDR3 coding DNA: TGTGCCAGCAGTGAGTCGTCGGGGAATGCCAAAAACATTCAGTACTTC. Translation gives CASSESSGNAKNIQYF.

At least ten counts were recorded for this clonotype. The chain links TRBV15 to TRBJ2-5, with D perhaps matching TRBD1 (5 bases). Germline loops: CDR1 LNHNV, CDR2 YYDKDF (reference sequence). The CDR3 sequence is 11 residues long. V lost 3 bases and J lost 9, with 8 bases in between. The CDR3 spells CATSSDSSQYF. The CDR3 bases are TGTGCCACCAGCAGCGACAGTTCCCAGTACTTC.

Many counts were recorded for this clonotype. V is TRBV20-1 and J is TRBJ2-7, with TRBD2 as a possible D gene (5 bases). CDR3 size: 13 residues. Trimming took 0 bases from V and 0 from J, leaving 6 bases between them. The germline CDR1 and CDR2 sequences are DFQATT and SNEGSKA (reference sequence). The CDR3 DNA reads TGCAGTGCTAGAGAGCTAGCCTCCTACGAGCAGTACTTC. Its protein product is CSARELASYEQYF.

This clonotype was observed at least ten times. The V and J genes are TRBV6-4 and TRBJ2-6, with D perhaps TRBD1 (6 bases). Per germline, CDR1 MRHNA and CDR2 SNTAGT. Deletions cut 4 bases from V and 0 bases from J, with 13 bases between. This CDR3 is 17 amino acids long. The CDR3 DNA sequence: TGTGCCAGCAGTGCTCGGGACACTATCTCTGGGGCCAACGTCCTGACTTTC. This encodes CASSARDTISGANVLTF.

This clonotype has ten or more counts. This rearrangement joins TRBV19 to TRBJ1-2; D is ambiguous. Trimming took 3 bases from V and 5 from J, leaving 10 bases between them. The CDR3 length is 13 residues. CDR1 and CDR2 from the germline V gene are LNHDA and SQIVND (reference sequence). The CDR3 sequence is CASSMWSGYGYTF. Written as DNA, the CDR3 is TGTGCCAGTAGTATGTGGAGCGGTTATGGCTACACCTTC.

V gene TRBV18 combines with J gene TRBJ1-5; 8 nucleotides agree with TRBD1. V trimming: 4 bases; J trimming: 3 bases; junction bases outside the gene matches: 8. The germline gives CDR1 KGHSH, CDR2 LQKENI. This CDR3 contains 16 residues. CDR3: CASSLNTGGNNQPQHF. DNA for the CDR3: TGTGCCAGCTCACTCAACACAGGGGGTAACAATCAGCCCCAGCATTTT.

This clonotype was counted many times. The chain employs TRBV12-3 or TRBV12-4 and TRBJ2-2, with D perhaps given as TRBD1 or TRBD2 (5 bases each). The ends were cut back, 6 bases at V and 4 bases at J, with 21 bases in the middle. This CDR3 contains 17 residues. The CDR3 is CASSPRVPARGTGELFF. The CDR3 DNA is TGTGCCAGCAGCCCCCGTGTCCCGGCGAGGGGCACCGGGGAGCTGTTTTTT.

There are many counts of this clonotype. At one end the junction does not follow the germline gene, possibly because of a read error. The rearrangement links TRBV6-5 to TRBJ1-1; D not resolved. Germline V CDR1 and CDR2: MNHEY, SVGAGI. The CDR3 is 17 residues long. The DNA of the CDR3 is TGTGCCAGCAGTTACAGAGGAGGGTTTGGCGCGGCGGCTGAAGCTTTTTTT. Residues: CASSYRGGFGAAAEAFF.

This clonotype appeared many times. V usage is TRBV12-3 or TRBV12-4 and J usage is TRBJ1-3, with unresolved D. This CDR3 comprises 11 residues. Deletions cut 1 base from V and 9 bases from J, with 4 bases between. As DNA, the CDR3 is TGTGCCAGCAGTTTAGGGCTCACCATATATTTT. This translates into CASSLGLTIYF.

At least ten counts were recorded for this clonotype. The chain joins TRBV6-1 to TRBJ2-7; 7 bases line up with TRBD1. Germline CDR1 reads MNHNS; CDR2 reads SASEGT. J gave up 0 bases and V 4 bases, and 3 bases lay outside the gene matches. The CDR3 length is 14 residues. DNA for the CDR3: TGTGCCAGCAGTGTGACAGGGAGCTCCTACGAGCAGTACTTC. Its translation is CASSVTGSSYEQYF.

In this sample, this clonotype turned up many times. The chain uses TRBV7-2 and TRBJ2-4, with D tentatively TRBD1 or TRBD2 (5 bases each). The CDR3 runs 17 residues. V was clipped by 5 bases and J by 5 bases, with 22 bases between them. The germline V gene encodes CDR1 SGHTA and CDR2 FQGNSA. The DNA of the CDR3 is TGTGCCAGCAGCCACTCCGGGACCGCACCGACCCAAAACATTCAGTACTTC. This sequence encodes CASSHSGTAPTQNIQYF.

This clonotype was seen repeatedly, ten times or more. This chain links TRBV29-1 with TRBJ1-1; D not resolved. The CDR3 covers 12 residues. V shed 5 bases and J shed 2 bases, with 9 bases lying between them. Germline V gene sequence: CDR1 SQVTM, CDR2 ANQGSEA. CDR3 region: CSVPGQNTEAFF. CDR3 nucleotide sequence: TGCAGCGTTCCGGGCCAAAACACTGAAGCTTTCTTT.

This clonotype was counted at least ten times. This chain connects TRBV9 to TRBJ1-5; TRBD1 matches at 8 bases. The V and J ends lost 4 bases and 7 bases, in that order; junction bases with no gene match: 7. CDR1 is SGDLS and CDR2 is YYNGEE in the germline V gene. The length of the CDR3 is 14 residues. The CDR3 here is CASSTGGGMQPQHF. In DNA form, the CDR3 reads TGTGCCAGCAGCACAGGGGGGGGTATGCAGCCCCAGCATTTT.

This clonotype has more than one count but fewer than ten. The V call is TRBV3-1, the J call TRBJ2-4, with 10 bases that match TRBD2. This CDR3 region has 17 residues. Per the germline V gene, CDR1 is LGHDT and CDR2 is YNNKEL (reference sequence). V lost 3 bases to trimming and J lost 0 bases; unmatched junction nucleotides: 5. CDR3 loop: CASSQSGLAEAKNIQYF. As DNA, the CDR3 is TGTGCCAGCAGCCAGTCCGGACTAGCGGAAGCCAAAAACATTCAGTACTTC.

At least ten counts were recorded for this clonotype. The rearrangement links TRBV2 to TRBJ1-5; no reliable D call. The CDR3 runs 14 residues. V shed 5 bases and J shed 0 bases, with 8 bases lying between them. Germline values: CDR1 SNHLY, CDR2 FYNNEI. CDR3 DNA sequence: TGTGCCAGCAGTTTCGGGGATAGCAATCAGCCCCAGCATTTT. It codes for CASSFGDSNQPQHF. The entire variable domain, with the rest obtained from reference TRBV2 and TRBJ1-5, is as follows: EPEVTQTPSHQVTQMGQEVILRCVPISNHLYFYWYRQILGQKVEFLVSFYNNEISEKSEIFDDQFSVERPDGSNFTLKIRSTKLEDSAMYFCASSFGDSNQPQHFGDGTRLSIL.

The chain combines TRBV11-2 with TRBJ1-3, with no clear D. V gave up 2 bases and J gave up 3 bases, with 11 bases separating them. This CDR3 has 15 amino acids. The V gene's germline CDR1 is SGHAT and CDR2 FQNNGV. CDR3: CASSLITGSGNTIYF. The CDR3 DNA reads as TGTGCCAGCAGCTTAATTACGGGGAGTGGAAACACCATATATTTT.

This clonotype was recorded many times. The chain uses TRBV19 and TRBJ1-5; unclear D gene. Germline V gene lookup returns CDR1 LNHDA and CDR2 SQIVND (reference sequence). The V end lost 7 bases, the J end lost 0 bases, and 13 bases lay between the germline ends. The CDR3 is 15 residues long. The CDR3 nucleotides read TGTGCCAGTAAGCGGGTTCAAGCTAGCAATCAGCCCCAGCATTTT. This encodes CASKRVQASNQPQHF.

The chain is built from TRBV20-1 and TRBJ2-7, with D tentatively TRBD1 or TRBD2 (6 bases each). Trimming left V 6 bases short and J 4 bases short, with 16 bases between. The CDR3 runs 13 residues. Germline V gene data show CDR1 as DFQATT and CDR2 as SNEGSKA (reference sequence). CDR3 bases: TGCAGTGCAGTGGGGGGCCTAAGGTACGAGCAGTACTTC. Its translation: CSAVGGLRYEQYF.

At least ten counts were recorded for this clonotype. This chain uses TRBV6-2 or TRBV6-3 with TRBJ2-2, with 14 bases that match TRBD2. V shed 5 bases and J 0 bases; nucleotides not matched to a gene: 8. The CDR3 sequence is 19 residues long. In germline, CDR1 is MNHEY, CDR2 SVGEGT. CDR3 protein: CASSLPGTSGGANTGELFF. The CDR3 region has the DNA TGTGCCAGCAGTCTCCCCGGGACTAGCGGGGGCGCGAACACCGGGGAGCTGTTTTTT.

This chain uses TRBV20-1 with TRBJ1-1; D call uncertain. The CDR3 is 14 residues long. Trimming cost V 3 bases and J 2 bases, with 13 bases left between them. Germline V gives CDR1 DFQATT, CDR2 SNEGSKA (reference sequence). CDR3 DNA: TGCAGTGCTAGGGGGAGTGTCTTTAACACTGAAGCTTTCTTT. As protein: CSARGSVFNTEAFF.

V gene TRBV12-3 or TRBV12-4 combines with J gene TRBJ2-2; no clear D. V dropped 6 bases and J dropped 3 bases, with 17 bases sitting between them. The CDR3 loop spans 16 amino acids. The CDR3 bases are TGTGCCAGCAGCGCCCCGGTTCCGGGTTACACCGGGGAGCTGTTTTTT. Protein: CASSAPVPGYTGELFF.

This clonotype occurred many times. CDR3 amino acids: CASSPEVGQPQHF. The CDR3, as DNA: TGTGCCAGCAGTCCAGAAGTAGGGCAGCCCCAGCATTTT. The V gene is TRBV12-3 or TRBV12-4, the J gene TRBJ1-5; D uncertain. The CDR3 loop spans 13 amino acids. Trimming took off 5 bases at V and 7 bases at J, with 12 bases between the two ends.

This clonotype was detected ten times or more. The genes are TRBV29-1 and TRBJ1-2, with 8 positions matching TRBD1. Trimming took 3 bases from V and 5 from J; bases not matched to a gene: 11. The CDR3 sequence is 15 residues long. Germline CDR1 and CDR2: SQVTM and ANQGSEA. In DNA, the CDR3 is TGCAGCGTTGAGGGCGGCAGGGGGCTTGGGTATGGCTACACCTTC. This sequence encodes CSVEGGRGLGYGYTF.

The CDR3 nucleotides read TGTGCCAGCGAAACCACCCGCCAAGAGACCCAGTACTTC. Protein sequence: CASETTRQETQYF. The rearrangement joins TRBV6-1 to TRBJ2-5, with unresolved D. The CDR3 extends over 13 amino acids. The germline V gene encodes CDR1 MNHNS and CDR2 SASEGT. The V and J ends lost 8 bases and 1 base respectively, with 11 bases between them.

A word on this clonotype: This may stem from a read error, because a much larger clone lies one nucleotide away. The genes are TRBV6-1 and TRBJ1-2; weak D call: TRBD1 (5 bases). Per germline, CDR1 MNHNS and CDR2 SASEGT. The V end was cut by 5 bases, the J end by 1 base, with 17 bases between. CDR3 length: 16 residues. The CDR3 here is CASSMGQGALNYGYTF. As DNA, the CDR3 is TGTGCCAGCAGTATGGGGCAGGGCGCACTTAACTATGGCTACACCTTC.

This clonotype was counted many times. V usage is TRBV19 and J usage is TRBJ2-2, with 12 bases matching TRBD2. Germline loops: CDR1 LNHDA, CDR2 SQIVND (reference sequence). The CDR3 consists of 17 residues. The V and J ends lost 5 bases and 5 bases, in that order; junction bases with no gene match: 9. The CDR3 region is CASSALAGGRLTGELFF. The CDR3 region has the DNA TGTGCCAGTAGTGCCCTAGCGGGGGGGCGTTTGACCGGGGAGCTGTTTTTT.

The chain combines TRBV2 with TRBJ2-7; 12 positions agree with TRBD2. With V trimmed by 5 bases and J by 3 bases, 11 bases remained unmatched. The CDR3 runs to 17 residues. The germline CDR1 and CDR2 sequences are SNHLY and FYNNEI. The CDR3: CASSRDRVLAGGYEQYF. CDR3 DNA sequence: TGTGCCAGCAGTCGGGACAGGGTACTAGCGGGAGGCTACGAGCAGTACTTC. Looking up the rest from reference TRBV2 and TRBJ2-7 gives the full variable domain: EPEVTQTPSHQVTQMGQEVILRCVPISNHLYFYWYRQILGQKVEFLVSFYNNEISEKSEIFDDQFSVERPDGSNFTLKIRSTKLEDSAMYFCASSRDRVLAGGYEQYFGPGTRLTVT.

This clonotype was observed many times. The CDR3 region is CASSPHQRVDGYTF. The CDR3 nucleotides are TGTGCCAGTAGTCCCCATCAGCGGGTGGACGGCTACACCTTC. The chain employs TRBV19 and TRBJ1-2; D remains unclear. This CDR3 contains 14 residues. The V end lost 5 bases, the J end lost 8 bases, and 18 bases lay between the germline ends. The germline gives CDR1 LNHDA, CDR2 SQIVND (reference sequence). Drawing the rest from reference TRBV19 and TRBJ1-2, the complete variable domain is DGGITQSPKYLFRKEGQNVTLSCEQNLNHDAMYWYRQDPGQGLRLIYYSQIVNDFQKGDIAEGYSVSREKKESFPLTVTSAQKNPTAFYLCASSPHQRVDGYTFGSGTRLTVV.

This chain links TRBV6-1 with TRBJ1-2; D is ambiguous. Germline CDR1 and CDR2: MNHNS and SASEGT. V shed 7 bases and J shed 0 bases, with 12 bases lying between them. This CDR3 is 14 amino acids long. The CDR3: CASIPTTANYGYTF. CDR3 DNA sequence: TGTGCCAGCATCCCAACGACGGCTAACTATGGCTACACCTTC.